This TCR beta chain was sequenced for a study of control samples from healthy donors and cancer patients. V was pared by 3 bases and J by 1 base, with 1 base of the junction left unmatched. This CDR3 comprises 14 residues. Germline assignment: CDR1 MDHEN and CDR2 SYDVKM. Clones were read by immunoSEQ multiplex PCR, and TCRdb kept only the in-frame ones, dropping some. The sample lists 150,000 to 200,000 clones; 85% to 90% were seen once. In the case of this clone: The identical CDR3 is also encoded by other nucleotide sequences in the sample.

V usage is TRBV28 and J usage is TRBJ2-3; 7 nucleotides line up with TRBD2. The TCR comes from a man in his late teens or twenties in good health. What was sequenced was blood. In DNA form, the CDR3 reads TGTGCCAGCAGTTTCCTAGCGGGCACAGATACGCAGTATTTT. Residues: CASSFLAGTDTQYF.